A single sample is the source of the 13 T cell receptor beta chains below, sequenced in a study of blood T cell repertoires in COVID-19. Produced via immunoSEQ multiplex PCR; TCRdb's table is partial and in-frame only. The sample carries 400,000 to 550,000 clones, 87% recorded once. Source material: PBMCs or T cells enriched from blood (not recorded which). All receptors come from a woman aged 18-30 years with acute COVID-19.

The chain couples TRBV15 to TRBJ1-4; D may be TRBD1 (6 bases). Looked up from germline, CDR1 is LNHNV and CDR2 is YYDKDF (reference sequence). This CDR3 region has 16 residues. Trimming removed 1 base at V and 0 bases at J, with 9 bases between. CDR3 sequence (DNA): TGTGCCACCAGCAGAGGGGACACCGCAACTAATGAAAAACTGTTTTTT. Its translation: CATSRGDTATNEKLFF.

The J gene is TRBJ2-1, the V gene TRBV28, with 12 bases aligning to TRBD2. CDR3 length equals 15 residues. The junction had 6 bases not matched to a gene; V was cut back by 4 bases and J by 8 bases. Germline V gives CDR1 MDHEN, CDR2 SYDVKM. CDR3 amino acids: CASSSRLAGVYEQFF. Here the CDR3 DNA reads TGTGCCAGCAGTTCCCGACTAGCGGGAGTCTATGAGCAGTTCTTC.

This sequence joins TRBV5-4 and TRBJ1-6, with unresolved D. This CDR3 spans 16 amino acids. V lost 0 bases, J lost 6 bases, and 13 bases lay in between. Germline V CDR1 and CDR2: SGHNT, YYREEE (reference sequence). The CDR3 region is CASSLEPLRPNSPLHF. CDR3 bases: TGTGCCAGCAGCTTGGAACCCTTGCGGCCTAATTCACCCCTCCACTTT.

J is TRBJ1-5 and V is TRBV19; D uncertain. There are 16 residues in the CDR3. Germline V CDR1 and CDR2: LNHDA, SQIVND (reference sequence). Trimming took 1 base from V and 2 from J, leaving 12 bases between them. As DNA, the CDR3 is TGTGCCAGTAGTATAGCCAACAGAGTCCGCAATCAGCCCCAGCATTTT. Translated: CASSIANRVRNQPQHF.

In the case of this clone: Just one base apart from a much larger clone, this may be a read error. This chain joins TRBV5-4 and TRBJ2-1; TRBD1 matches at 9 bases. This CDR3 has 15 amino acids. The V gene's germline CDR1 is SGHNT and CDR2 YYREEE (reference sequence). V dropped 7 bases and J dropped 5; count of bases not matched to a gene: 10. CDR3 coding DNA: TGTGCCAGCGGCCCCGGACAGGGGAGGAACAATGAGCAGTTCTTC. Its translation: CASGPGQGRNNEQFF.

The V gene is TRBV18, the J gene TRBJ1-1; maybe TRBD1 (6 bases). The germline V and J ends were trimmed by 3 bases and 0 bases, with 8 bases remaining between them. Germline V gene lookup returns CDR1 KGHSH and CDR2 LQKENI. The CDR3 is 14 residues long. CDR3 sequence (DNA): TGTGCCAGCTCACCGCAGGGGATGAACACTGAAGCTTTCTTT. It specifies CASSPQGMNTEAFF.

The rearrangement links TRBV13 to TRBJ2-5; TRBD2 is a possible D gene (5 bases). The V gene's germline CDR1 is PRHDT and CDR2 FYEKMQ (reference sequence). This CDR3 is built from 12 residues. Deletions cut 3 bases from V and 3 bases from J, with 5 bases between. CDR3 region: CASSFGKETQYF. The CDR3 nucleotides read TGTGCCAGCAGCTTCGGGAAAGAGACCCAGTACTTC.

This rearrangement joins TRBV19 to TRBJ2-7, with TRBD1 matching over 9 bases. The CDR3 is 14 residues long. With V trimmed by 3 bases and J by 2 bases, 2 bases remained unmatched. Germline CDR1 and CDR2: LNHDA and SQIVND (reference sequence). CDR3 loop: CASSMGTGTYEQYF. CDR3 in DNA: TGTGCCAGTAGTATGGGGACAGGGACCTACGAGCAGTACTTC.

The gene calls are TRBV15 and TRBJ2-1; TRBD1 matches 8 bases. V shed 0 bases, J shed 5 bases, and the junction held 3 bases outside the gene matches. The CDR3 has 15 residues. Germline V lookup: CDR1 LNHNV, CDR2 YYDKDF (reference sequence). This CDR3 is CATSRDRGQDNEQFF. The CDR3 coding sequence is TGTGCCACCAGCAGAGATCGGGGACAGGACAATGAGCAGTTCTTC. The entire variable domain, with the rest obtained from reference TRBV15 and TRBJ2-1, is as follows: DAMVIQNPRYQVTQFGKPVTLSCSQTLNHNVMYWYQQKSSQAPKLLFHYYDKDFNNEADTPDNFQSRRPNTSFCFLDIRSPGLGDTAMYLCATSRDRGQDNEQFFGPGTRLTVL.

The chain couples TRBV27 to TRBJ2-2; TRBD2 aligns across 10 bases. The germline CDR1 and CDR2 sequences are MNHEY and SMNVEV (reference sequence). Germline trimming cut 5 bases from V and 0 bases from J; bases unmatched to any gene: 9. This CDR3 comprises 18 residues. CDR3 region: CASSTRRTSGTNTGELFF. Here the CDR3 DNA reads TGTGCCAGCAGTACACGTCGGACTAGCGGAACGAACACCGGGGAGCTGTTTTTT.

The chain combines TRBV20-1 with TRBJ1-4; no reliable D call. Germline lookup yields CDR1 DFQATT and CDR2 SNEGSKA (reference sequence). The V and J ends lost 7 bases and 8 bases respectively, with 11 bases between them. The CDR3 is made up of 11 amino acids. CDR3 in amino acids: CSVLSLEKLFF. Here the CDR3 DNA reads TGCAGTGTCCTGAGCTTGGAAAAACTGTTTTTT.

Here the CDR3 DNA reads TGTGCCAGCAGTCAGGGTGACTACTATGGCTACACCTTC. Translated, it gives CASSQGDYYGYTF. The V call is TRBV11-2, the J call TRBJ1-2; possible D gene TRBD1, 5 bases. Trimming removed 6 bases from V and 3 bases from J, with 11 bases in between. Looked up from germline, CDR1 is SGHAT and CDR2 is FQNNGV. The CDR3 is 13 residues long.

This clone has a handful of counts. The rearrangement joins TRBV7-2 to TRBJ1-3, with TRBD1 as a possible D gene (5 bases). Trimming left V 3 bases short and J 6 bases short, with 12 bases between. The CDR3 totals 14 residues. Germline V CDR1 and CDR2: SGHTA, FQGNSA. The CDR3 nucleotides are TGTGCCAGCAGCTTCCAAGGGGATGCAAACACCATATATTTT. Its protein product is CASSFQGDANTIYF.